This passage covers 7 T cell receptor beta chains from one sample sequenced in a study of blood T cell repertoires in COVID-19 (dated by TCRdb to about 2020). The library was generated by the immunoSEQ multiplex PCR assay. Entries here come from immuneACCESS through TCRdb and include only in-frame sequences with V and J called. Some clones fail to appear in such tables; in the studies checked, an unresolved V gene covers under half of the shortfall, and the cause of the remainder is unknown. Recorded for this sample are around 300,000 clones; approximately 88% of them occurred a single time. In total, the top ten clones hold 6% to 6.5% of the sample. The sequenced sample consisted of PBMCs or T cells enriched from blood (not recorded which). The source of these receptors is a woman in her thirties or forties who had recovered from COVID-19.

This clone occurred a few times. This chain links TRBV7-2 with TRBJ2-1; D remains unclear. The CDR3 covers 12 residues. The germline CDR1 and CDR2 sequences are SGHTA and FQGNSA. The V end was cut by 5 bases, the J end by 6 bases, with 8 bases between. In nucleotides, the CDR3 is TGTGCCAGCAGCCCTACGTTCAATGAGCAGTTCTTC. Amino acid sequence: CASSPTFNEQFF.

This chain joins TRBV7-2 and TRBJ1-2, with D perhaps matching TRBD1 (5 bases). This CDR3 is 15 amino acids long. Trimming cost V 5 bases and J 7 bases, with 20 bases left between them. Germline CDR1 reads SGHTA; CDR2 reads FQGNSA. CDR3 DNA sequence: TGTGCCAGCAGCCTAGAGGGGAGGGCCTTGGGTGGCTACACCTTC. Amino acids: CASSLEGRALGGYTF.

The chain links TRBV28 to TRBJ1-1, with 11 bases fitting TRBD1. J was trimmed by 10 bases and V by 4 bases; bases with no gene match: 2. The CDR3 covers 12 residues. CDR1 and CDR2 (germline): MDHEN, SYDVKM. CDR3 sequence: CASSSGQGGAFF. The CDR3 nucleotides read TGTGCCAGCAGTTCGGGACAGGGGGGAGCTTTCTTT.

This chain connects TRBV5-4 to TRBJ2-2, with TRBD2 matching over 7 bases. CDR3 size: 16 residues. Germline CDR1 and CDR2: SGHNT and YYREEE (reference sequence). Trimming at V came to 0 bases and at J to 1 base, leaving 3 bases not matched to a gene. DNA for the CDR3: TGTGCCAGCAGCTTGGACGGCGGGAGGAACACCGGGGAGCTGTTTTTT. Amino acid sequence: CASSLDGGRNTGELFF.

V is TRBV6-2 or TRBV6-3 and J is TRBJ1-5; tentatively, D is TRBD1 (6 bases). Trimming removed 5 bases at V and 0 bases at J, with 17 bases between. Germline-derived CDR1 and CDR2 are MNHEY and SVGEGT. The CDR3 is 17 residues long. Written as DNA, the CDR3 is TGTGCCAGCAGTCGGGACAACCCTACGTATAGCAATCAGCCCCAGCATTTT. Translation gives CASSRDNPTYSNQPQHF.

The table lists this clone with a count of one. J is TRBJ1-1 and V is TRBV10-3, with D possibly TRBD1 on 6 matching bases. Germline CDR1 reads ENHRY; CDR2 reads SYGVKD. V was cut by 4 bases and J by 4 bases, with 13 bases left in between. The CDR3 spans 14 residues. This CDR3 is CAISGSGGGTEAFF. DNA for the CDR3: TGTGCCATCAGTGGATCGGGGGGCGGCACTGAAGCTTTCTTT.

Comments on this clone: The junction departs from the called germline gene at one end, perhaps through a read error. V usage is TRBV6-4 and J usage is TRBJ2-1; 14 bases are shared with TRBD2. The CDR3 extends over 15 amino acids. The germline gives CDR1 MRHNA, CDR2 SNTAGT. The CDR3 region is CAGSVGTSGSDEQFF. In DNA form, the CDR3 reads TGTGCCGGCAGTGTCGGGACTAGCGGGAGTGATGAGCAGTTCTTC.